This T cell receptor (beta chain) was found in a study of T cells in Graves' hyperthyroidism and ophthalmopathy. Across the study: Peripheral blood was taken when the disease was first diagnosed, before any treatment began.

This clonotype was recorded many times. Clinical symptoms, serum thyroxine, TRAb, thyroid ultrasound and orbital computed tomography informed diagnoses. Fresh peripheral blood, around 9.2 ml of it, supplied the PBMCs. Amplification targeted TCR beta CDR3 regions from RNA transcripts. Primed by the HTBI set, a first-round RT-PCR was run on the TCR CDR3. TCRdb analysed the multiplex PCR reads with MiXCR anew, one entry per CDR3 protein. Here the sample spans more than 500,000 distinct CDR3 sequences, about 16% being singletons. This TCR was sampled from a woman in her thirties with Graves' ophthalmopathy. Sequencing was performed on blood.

CDR3 region: CASSPQGANTGELFF. The CDR3 DNA is TGTGCCAGCTCACCCCAGGGGGCAAACACCGGGGAGCTGTTTTTT. This sequence joins TRBV18 and TRBJ2-2, with 8 bases aligning to TRBD1. The ends lost 3 bases at V and 2 bases at J; junction bases unmatched: 2. This CDR3 region has 15 residues. Germline V CDR1 and CDR2: KGHSH, LQKENI.